These 19 T cell receptor beta chains originate from one sample sequenced in a study of T cells after yellow fever vaccination. TCRdb re-called the 5' RACE reads through MiXCR, storing one row per CDR3 protein. The sample consists of approximately 600,000 distinct CDR3 sequences, around an eighth of them appearing once. This specimen consisted of PBMCs, obtained on the day of the yellow fever booster vaccination. These receptors came from a young man who received the YFV17D yellow fever vaccine.

Only a few counts were recorded for this clonotype. This rearrangement joins TRBV5-1 to TRBJ2-7, with TRBD1 identical over 10 bases. Germline-derived CDR1 and CDR2 are SGHRS and YFSETQ. V shed 4 bases, J shed 3 bases, and the junction held 7 bases outside the gene matches. The CDR3 covers 15 residues. Here the CDR3 DNA reads TGCGCCAGCAGCGCCTCCGGGACAGGGGACTACGAGCAGTACTTC. This translates into CASSASGTGDYEQYF.

The chain recombines TRBV12-3 or TRBV12-4 with TRBJ2-7; possible D gene TRBD2, 5 bases. With 1 base removed from V and 4 bases from J, the gap between germline ends came to 14 bases. The CDR3 has 15 amino acids. The chain's CDR3 is CASSLGRGGPYEQYF. The CDR3 DNA follows: TGTGCCAGCAGTTTAGGTAGAGGAGGCCCTTACGAGCAGTACTTC.

The V and J genes are TRBV7-9 and TRBJ2-2; perhaps TRBD1 as D (6 bases). CDR3 length: 14 amino acids. Per the germline V gene, CDR1 is SEHNR and CDR2 is FQNEAQ (reference sequence). Between the trimmed V and J ends, which lost 8 bases and 1 base, there was a span of 11 bases. CDR3 in amino acids: CASDGTKNTGELFF. In DNA form, the CDR3 reads TGTGCCAGCGACGGGACAAAGAACACCGGGGAGCTGTTTTTT.

The chain combines TRBV7-8 with TRBJ2-7; D is perhaps TRBD2 (5 bases). V lost 5 bases and J lost 4, with 24 bases in between. There are 17 residues in the CDR3. Germline loops: CDR1 SGHVS, CDR2 FQNEAQ. CDR3 sequence reads: CASSRDTGNSFTYEQYF. The CDR3 coding sequence is TGTGCCAGCAGCCGCGATACCGGGAACTCTTTTACTTACGAGCAGTACTTC.

The chain's CDR3 is CASSRPQENEQYF. As DNA, the CDR3 is TGCGCCAGCAGTCGGCCCCAAGAGAACGAGCAGTACTTC. The rearrangement joins TRBV23-1 to TRBJ2-7; D call uncertain. TRBV23-1 is flagged as an ORF with uncertain function. The CDR3 is made up of 13 amino acids. V was pared by 4 bases and J by 5 bases, with 12 bases between.

Comment on this clonotype: The junction and the germline gene differ at one end; a read error may be behind it. The chain links TRBV20-1 to TRBJ2-1; 7 bases match TRBD2. Germline lookup yields CDR1 DFQATT and CDR2 SNEGSKA (reference sequence). This CDR3 contains 16 residues. This CDR3 reads CCASPGPFPLADEQFF. The CDR3 nucleotides read TGCTGTGCTAGCCCGGGACCTTTCCCCCTAGCGGATGAGCAGTTCTTC.

This rearrangement joins TRBV5-1 to TRBJ2-7; 9 nucleotides match TRBD2. CDR1 and CDR2 (germline): SGHRS, YFSETQ. The V and J ends lost 6 bases and 3 bases, in that order; junction bases with no gene match: 7. The CDR3 covers 14 residues. For the CDR3, the DNA is TGCGCCAGCAAGGCTAGCGGGATAGACTACGAGCAGTACTTC. Residues: CASKASGIDYEQYF.

This clonotype was seen only a few times. The chain combines TRBV7-9 with TRBJ2-7, with TRBD1 identical over 10 bases. The CDR3 is 15 amino acids. Germline assignment: CDR1 SEHNR and CDR2 FQNEAQ (reference sequence). Trimming at V came to 5 bases and at J to 0 bases, leaving 4 bases not matched to a gene. In DNA form, the CDR3 reads TGTGCCAGCAGCCTGACAGGGGGCCGCTCCTACGAGCAGTACTTC. Its protein product is CASSLTGGRSYEQYF.

This clonotype was seen a few times. The chain has TRBV20-1 and TRBJ2-1, with 7 bases that match TRBD2. This CDR3 spans 17 amino acids. The J segment lost 3 bases and the V segment lost 0 bases, leaving 11 bases of the junction unmatched. Germline CDR1 and CDR2: DFQATT and SNEGSKA (reference sequence). The CDR3 DNA reads TGCAGTGCTAGAGATGTCAACGGCGGGAGCGTCTACAATGAGCAGTTCTTC. This gives the protein CSARDVNGGSVYNEQFF.

This clonotype turned up a few times. V usage is TRBV28 and J usage is TRBJ1-1; D might be TRBD1 (5 bases). V dropped 7 bases and J dropped 6 bases, with 15 bases sitting between them. The CDR3 length is 13 residues. Germline lookup yields CDR1 MDHEN and CDR2 SYDVKM. The CDR3 nucleotides read TGTGCCAGCACCAAAGCGGGGGGGGCTGAAGCTTTCTTT. This sequence encodes CASTKAGGAEAFF.

The J gene is TRBJ2-2, the V gene TRBV19, with TRBD1 matching over 10 bases. With V trimmed by 7 bases and J by 5 bases, 7 bases remained unmatched. This CDR3 spans 15 amino acids. CDR1 and CDR2 (germline): LNHDA, SQIVND (reference sequence). CDR3 coding DNA: TGTGCCAGTACCCCGACAGGGGGCCATACCGGGGAGCTGTTTTTT. It yields the protein CASTPTGGHTGELFF.

This clonotype has ten or more counts. This chain uses TRBV24-1 with TRBJ2-5; D is possibly TRBD2 (6 bases). The V and J ends lost 1 base and 5 bases respectively, with 10 bases between them. CDR3 size: 14 residues. Germline loops: CDR1 KGHDR, CDR2 SFDVKD. DNA of the CDR3: TGTGCCACCAGTGATTTTTCAGGAGGGGAGACCCAGTACTTC. Protein product: CATSDFSGGETQYF.

The V gene is TRBV29-1, the J gene TRBJ2-1; tentatively, D is TRBD2 (5 bases). The CDR3 length is 14 residues. Trimming cost V 6 bases and J 3 bases, with 15 bases left between them. The V gene's germline CDR1 is SQVTM and CDR2 ANQGSEA. The CDR3 region has the DNA TGCAGCGTCGGCGGGCAGACCTACTACAATGAGCAGTTCTTC. Protein sequence: CSVGGQTYYNEQFF.

The table lists this clonotype with many counts. The chain employs TRBV30 and TRBJ1-5; no reliable D call. Germline CDR1 and CDR2: GTSNPN and SVGIG (reference sequence). V lost 3 bases and J lost 0, with 15 bases in between. This CDR3 is built from 16 residues. CDR3 region: CAWSPSRGTSNQPQHF. The CDR3 coding sequence is TGTGCCTGGAGCCCCTCTCGCGGCACTAGCAATCAGCCCCAGCATTTT. Full variable domain (remainder filled in from reference TRBV30 and TRBJ1-5): SQTIHQWPATLVQPVGSPLSLECTVEGTSNPNLYWYRQAAGRGLQLLFYSVGIGQISSEVPQNLSASRPQDRQFILSSKKLLLSDSGFYLCAWSPSRGTSNQPQHFGDGTRLSIL.

In this sample, this clonotype turned up a few times. V gene TRBV20-1 combines with J gene TRBJ2-5, with 9 bases aligning to TRBD2. Germline values: CDR1 DFQATT, CDR2 SNEGSKA (reference sequence). With 5 bases clipped from V and 5 bases from J, the junction kept 9 bases outside the gene matches. CDR3 size: 14 residues. The CDR3 coding sequence is TGCAGTGCTCCGGCGGGAGGGGGCACGGAGACCCAGTACTTC. Its protein is CSAPAGGGTETQYF.

The chain carries TRBV28 and TRBJ1-5; D not resolved. Germline CDR1 and CDR2: MDHEN and SYDVKM. The CDR3 is 14 residues long. V lost 6 bases and J 2 bases, leaving 11 bases between the germline ends. Here the CDR3 reads CASSFAGRNQPQHF. DNA for the CDR3: TGTGCCAGCAGCTTTGCGGGCCGCAATCAGCCCCAGCATTTT.

The rearrangement links TRBV6-1 to TRBJ2-5; 7 positions match TRBD2. Germline V lookup: CDR1 MNHNS, CDR2 SASEGT. The CDR3 runs to 15 residues. The V gene end was trimmed by 6 bases and the J gene end by 5 bases; junction bases not matched to a gene: 12. The CDR3 loop is CASRIPTEGGETQYF. DNA for the CDR3: TGTGCCAGCAGAATCCCGACAGAGGGAGGGGAGACCCAGTACTTC.

The chain uses TRBV20-1 and TRBJ2-3; no clear D gene. This CDR3 contains 15 residues. CDR1 is DFQATT and CDR2 is SNEGSKA in the germline V gene (reference sequence). The V gene lost 0 bases and the J gene lost 1 base, with 11 bases spanning the gap. In DNA, the CDR3 is TGCAGTGCTAGAGATTTCAGCCGTGGCACAGATACGCAGTATTTT. Its translation: CSARDFSRGTDTQYF.

This clonotype was observed many times. The rearrangement joins TRBV20-1 to TRBJ1-5, with 9 bases aligning to TRBD1. This CDR3 is 14 amino acids long. The V gene's germline CDR1 is DFQATT and CDR2 SNEGSKA (reference sequence). V was pared by 6 bases and J by 2 bases, with 5 bases of the junction left unmatched. CDR3 amino acids: CSALTGGGNQPQHF. For the CDR3, the DNA is TGCAGTGCATTAACAGGGGGCGGCAATCAGCCCCAGCATTTT.